A single sample is the source of the 25 T cell receptor beta chains below, sequenced in a study of blood T cell repertoires in COVID-19. Measured with immunoSEQ multiplex PCR; TCRdb has only the in-frame clones, and not every one. The repertoire holds 200,000 or so clones, 65% to 90% seen once, with around 14% in the top ten. Sequencing was done on a sample of peripheral blood. These receptors came from a human donor in a cohort sampled during active COVID-19.

The chain employs TRBV18 and TRBJ2-7; 7 nucleotides line up with TRBD2. The CDR3 extends over 14 amino acids. The J segment lost 0 bases and the V segment lost 6 bases, leaving 5 bases of the junction unmatched. Looked up from germline, CDR1 is KGHSH and CDR2 is LQKENI. CDR3 nucleotide sequence: TGTGCCAGCTCGCCCTGGGAGGGCTCCTACGAGCAGTACTTC. It encodes CASSPWEGSYEQYF.

J is TRBJ2-7 and V is TRBV9, with 7 bases fitting TRBD1. Germline V lookup: CDR1 SGDLS, CDR2 YYNGEE. V lost 4 bases to trimming and J lost 5 bases; unmatched junction nucleotides: 15. This CDR3 comprises 16 residues. The CDR3 loop is CASSPPPWTGLDEQYF. CDR3 nucleotides: TGTGCCAGCAGCCCACCCCCTTGGACAGGTCTGGACGAGCAGTACTTC.

This clone came up many times. This same CDR3 is encoded by further DNA sequences in the sample. This sequence joins TRBV28 and TRBJ2-7; TRBD2 matches 10 bases. V shed 4 bases and J 2 bases; nucleotides not matched to a gene: 5. There are 15 residues in the CDR3. CDR1 is MDHEN, CDR2 SYDVKM, per germline. This CDR3 is CASSSAGGGTYEQYF. The CDR3 DNA reads TGTGCCAGCAGTTCAGCGGGAGGGGGAACCTACGAGCAGTACTTC.

The V and J genes are TRBV29-1 and TRBJ2-4, with 8 bases identical to TRBD1. The CDR3 has 13 amino acids. V was clipped by 3 bases and J by 6 bases; unmatched bases: 4. In germline, CDR1 is SQVTM, CDR2 ANQGSEA. Here the CDR3 reads CSVDLGQGNIQYF. The DNA for the CDR3 is TGCAGCGTTGATCTTGGACAGGGAAACATTCAGTACTTC.

CDR3 bases: TGTGCCAGCAGCCTCAGACAGTCAACTAATGAAAAACTGTTTTTT. Its protein product is CASSLRQSTNEKLFF. This chain connects TRBV5-8 to TRBJ1-4; TRBD1 is a possible D gene (5 bases). The CDR3 loop spans 15 amino acids. Looked up from germline, CDR1 is SGHTS and CDR2 is YDEGEE. Between the trimmed V and J ends, which lost 4 bases and 0 bases, there was a span of 10 bases.

This chain joins TRBV15 and TRBJ2-1; TRBD2 agrees at 9 bases. The V gene end was trimmed by 0 bases and the J gene end by 6 bases; junction bases not matched to a gene: 3. The CDR3 length is 15 residues. Germline CDR1 and CDR2: LNHNV and YYDKDF (reference sequence). The CDR3 coding sequence is TGTGCCACCAGCAGAGAGCTAGCGGGATCCAATGAGCAGTTCTTC. It yields the protein CATSRELAGSNEQFF.

The chain couples TRBV10-3 to TRBJ2-7; D might be TRBD2 (5 bases). Germline CDR1 ENHRY, CDR2 SYGVKD. Trimming cost V 3 bases and J 5 bases, with 14 bases left between them. The length of the CDR3 is 14 residues. The CDR3, as DNA: TGTGCCATCAGTGACACTACTAGGCTCGACGAGCAGTACTTC. This encodes CAISDTTRLDEQYF.

This chain uses TRBV28 with TRBJ2-2; 10 bases fit TRBD1. From germline, CDR1 is MDHEN and CDR2 SYDVKM. V lost 6 bases to trimming and J lost 6 bases; unmatched junction nucleotides: 7. The CDR3 runs 15 residues. CDR3 region: CASSPGTGVPGELFF. CDR3 DNA sequence: TGTGCCAGCAGCCCAGGGACAGGGGTTCCCGGGGAGCTGTTTTTT.

The CDR3 reads CASSQRTGNGYTF. The DNA for the CDR3 is TGTGCCAGCAGCCAAAGGACAGGGAATGGCTACACCTTC. The rearrangement links TRBV3-1 (or the pseudogene TRBV3-2) to TRBJ1-2; 8 bases match TRBD1. The CDR3 extends over 13 amino acids. J was trimmed by 6 bases and V by 2 bases; bases with no gene match: 2. In germline, CDR1 is LGHDT, CDR2 YNNKEL (reference sequence).

This chain uses TRBV28 with TRBJ2-3; 14 bases agree with TRBD2. This CDR3 has 17 amino acids. Trimming cost V 5 bases and J 1 base; bases outside gene matches: 5. The germline V gene encodes CDR1 MDHEN and CDR2 SYDVKM. This CDR3 is CASSRGTSGSGTDTQYF. In nucleotides, the CDR3 is TGTGCCAGCAGTCGAGGGACTAGCGGGAGCGGCACAGATACGCAGTATTTT.

The chain joins TRBV9 to TRBJ2-1, with a possible D match to TRBD2 (6 bases). Deletions cut 3 bases from V and 6 bases from J, with 10 bases between. The CDR3 sequence is 13 residues long. Per the germline V gene, CDR1 is SGDLS and CDR2 is YYNGEE. Here the CDR3 reads CASSGEETNEQFF. CDR3 bases: TGTGCCAGCAGCGGGGAGGAGACCAATGAGCAGTTCTTC.

V and J are TRBV28 and TRBJ1-1, with TRBD1 identical over 7 bases. This CDR3 has 14 amino acids. J lost 6 bases, V lost 6 bases, and 10 bases had no gene match. CDR1 and CDR2 from the germline V gene are MDHEN and SYDVKM. The CDR3 DNA is TGTGCCAGCAGAATAACAGGGGATGGCGCTGAAGCTTTCTTT. It codes for CASRITGDGAEAFF.

The chain carries TRBV5-6 and TRBJ2-7; maybe TRBD2 (5 bases). From germline, CDR1 is SGHDT and CDR2 YYEEEE. The V end was cut by 4 bases, the J end by 9 bases, with 17 bases between. CDR3 length: 13 amino acids. CDR3 nucleotide sequence: TGTGCCAGCAGCCGGGGAGCATCTACGACGCAGTACTTC. Translating gives CASSRGASTTQYF.

In this sample, this clone turned up once. The chain joins TRBV28 to TRBJ2-2; 8 bases align to TRBD1. The V segment lost 7 bases and the J segment 4 bases; nucleotides outside the gene matches: 2. Germline V gene data show CDR1 as MDHEN and CDR2 as SYDVKM. This CDR3 is 13 amino acids long. CDR3 coding DNA: TGTGCCAGCACGGACAGGGCCACCGGGGAGCTGTTTTTT. It specifies CASTDRATGELFF.

The CDR3 DNA sequence: TGTGCCAGCACCAGGACAGATCAAGAGACCCAGTACTTC. It encodes CASTRTDQETQYF. The chain couples TRBV18 to TRBJ2-5; possible D gene TRBD1, 6 bases. CDR1 is KGHSH and CDR2 is LQKENI in the germline V gene. CDR3 length: 13 residues. Trimming cost V 8 bases and J 2 bases, with 12 bases left between them.

This clone was counted once. This chain links TRBV6-5 with TRBJ2-2, with TRBD1 identical over 10 bases. CDR3 size: 14 residues. In germline, CDR1 is MNHEY, CDR2 SVGAGI. After removal of 7 bases from V and 5 bases from J, the junction contained 4 bases not matched to a gene. The CDR3 nucleotides read TGTGCCAGCAACAGGGACAGGGGTACCGGGGAGCTGTTTTTT. It yields the protein CASNRDRGTGELFF.

This clone turned up a few times. V gene TRBV3-1 (or the pseudogene TRBV3-2) combines with J gene TRBJ1-1; 7 nucleotides line up with TRBD1. The ends lost 4 bases at V and 7 bases at J; junction bases unmatched: 6. There are 13 residues in the CDR3. Germline assignment: CDR1 LGHDT and CDR2 YNNKEL (reference sequence). The CDR3 nucleotides are TGTGCCAGCAGCCCGATGGGGACAGATGAAGCTTTCTTT. Translation: CASSPMGTDEAFF.

This clone showed up just once. The J gene is TRBJ2-3, the V gene TRBV5-1, with TRBD2 identical over 14 bases. The CDR3 has 17 amino acids. The germline V gene encodes CDR1 SGHRS and CDR2 YFSETQ. V dropped 4 bases and J dropped 1; count of bases not matched to a gene: 5. Here the CDR3 DNA reads TGCGCCAGCAGCCTAGGGACTAGCGGGAGTCGCACAGATACGCAGTATTTT. Its translation is CASSLGTSGSRTDTQYF.

The chain joins TRBV5-1 to TRBJ2-7, with a tentative D call TRBD1 (5 bases). The length of the CDR3 is 14 residues. V was pared by 2 bases and J by 2 bases, with 11 bases between. The germline V gene has CDR1 SGHRS and CDR2 YFSETQ. The CDR3 loop reads CASSLRTLAYEQYF. CDR3 nucleotide sequence: TGCGCCAGCAGCTTACGGACATTAGCCTACGAGCAGTACTTC.

On this clone itself: The same CDR3 arises from other DNA sequences in this sample as well. The chain links TRBV5-1 to TRBJ2-5; TRBD2 matches at 9 bases. Germline values: CDR1 SGHRS, CDR2 YFSETQ. The J segment lost 0 bases and the V segment lost 0 bases, leaving 6 bases of the junction unmatched. The length of the CDR3 is 17 residues. CDR3 sequence reads: CASSLGLAVGYQETQYF. The CDR3 nucleotides are TGCGCCAGCAGCTTGGGACTAGCGGTTGGGTACCAAGAGACCCAGTACTTC.

V is TRBV18 and J is TRBJ2-1; the match to TRBD2 covers 8 bases. The V gene's germline CDR1 is KGHSH and CDR2 LQKENI. V lost 6 bases, J lost 4 bases, and 8 bases stayed unmatched. CDR3 length equals 15 residues. The CDR3 region has the DNA TGTGCCAGCTCCGATGGACTAGCTCGGTACAATGAGCAGTTCTTC. It encodes CASSDGLARYNEQFF. The full variable domain, with the rest looked up from reference TRBV18 and TRBJ2-1, is NAGVMQNPRHLVRRRGQEARLRCSPMKGHSHVYWYRQLPEEGLKFMVYLQKENIIDESGMPKERFSAEFPKEGPSILRIQQVVRGDSAAYFCASSDGLARYNEQFFGPGTRLTVL.

This clone was counted between two and nine times. The chain joins TRBV7-9 to TRBJ2-5, with 7 bases aligning to TRBD1. There are 16 residues in the CDR3. CDR1 is SEHNR and CDR2 is FQNEAQ in the germline V gene (reference sequence). The ends lost 4 bases at V and 4 bases at J; junction bases unmatched: 12. The CDR3 here is CASSSRGPIGGETQYF. As DNA, the CDR3 is TGTGCCAGCAGCTCGAGGGGGCCGATAGGTGGAGAGACCCAGTACTTC.

The chain joins TRBV5-1 to TRBJ1-1, with D possibly being TRBD1 (5 bases). V gave up 4 bases and J gave up 4 bases, with 14 bases separating them. Germline CDR1 and CDR2: SGHRS and YFSETQ. CDR3 length equals 14 residues. The CDR3 loop reads CASSLRGKGTEAFF. CDR3 sequence (DNA): TGCGCCAGCAGCCTCCGGGGGAAGGGCACTGAAGCTTTCTTT.

J is TRBJ2-5 and V is TRBV5-1; D gene ambiguous. V gave up 0 bases and J gave up 5 bases, with 11 bases separating them. In germline, CDR1 is SGHRS, CDR2 YFSETQ. CDR3 size: 14 residues. CDR3 loop: CASSLGPSFETQYF. In DNA form, the CDR3 reads TGCGCCAGCAGCTTGGGGCCCTCCTTTGAGACCCAGTACTTC.

The genes are TRBV5-6 and TRBJ1-4; tentative D call: TRBD1 (6 bases). The germline gives CDR1 SGHDT, CDR2 YYEEEE. The CDR3 totals 15 residues. Trimming stripped 1 base from V and 3 bases from J, with 10 bases between. CDR3 loop: CASSLPGAPNEKLFF. The CDR3 DNA reads TGTGCCAGCAGCTTGCCAGGGGCGCCTAATGAAAAACTGTTTTTT.